This is a list of T cell receptor beta chains from one sample in a study of blood T cell repertoires in COVID-19. Only in-frame clones appear in the TCRdb table, and some are missing; sequencing was by immunoSEQ multiplex PCR. The table records under 130,000 clones, 84% of them present only once. The specimen was peripheral blood. The receptors stem from a human donor in a cohort sampled during active or convalescent COVID-19. Both conserved end residues are part of each CDR3. The order of the fields is D gene, J gene, V gene, clone size, CDR3 protein, CDR3 DNA. D genes are given only for firm matches. The size of a clone is reported for some rows only, either as once, few or many, or as a class for expanded clones.

d_gene: TRBD1
j_gene: TRBJ2-1
v_gene: TRBV27
abundance: NA
CDR3aa: CASSFSGTGVNEQFF
CDR3nt: TGTGCCAGCAGTTTTTCCGGGACAGGGGTCAATGAGCAGTTCTTC

d_gene: NA
j_gene: TRBJ2-4
v_gene: TRBV6-5
abundance: NA
CDR3aa: CASRTDRFDIQYF
CDR3nt: TGTGCCAGCCGGACAGACCGATTCGACATTCAGTACTTC

d_gene: TRBD1
j_gene: TRBJ2-4
v_gene: TRBV13
abundance: NA
CDR3aa: CASSSRTGGVKNIQYF
CDR3nt: TGTGCCAGCAGCAGCCGGACAGGGGGGGTCAAAAACATTCAGTACTTC

d_gene: NA
j_gene: TRBJ1-2
v_gene: TRBV4-2
abundance: NA
CDR3aa: CASSQGVVRSLVSNYGYTF
CDR3nt: TGTGCCAGCAGCCAAGGGGTGGTGCGGTCCCTTGTATCGAACTATGGCTACACCTTC

d_gene: TRBD1
j_gene: TRBJ2-5
v_gene: TRBV9
abundance: once
CDR3aa: CASSVATGGEGETQYF
CDR3nt: TGTGCCAGCAGCGTTGCGACAGGGGGCGAGGGAGAGACCCAGTACTTC

d_gene: NA
j_gene: TRBJ2-2
v_gene: TRBV10-3
abundance: NA
CDR3aa: CAISVVVSGELFF
CDR3nt: TGTGCCATCAGTGTGGTAGTCTCCGGGGAGCTGTTTTTT

d_gene: TRBD2
j_gene: TRBJ2-3
v_gene: TRBV2
abundance: NA
CDR3aa: CASSRGLAGKADTQYF
CDR3nt: TGTGCCAGCAGCCGTGGACTAGCGGGGAAGGCAGATACGCAGTATTTT

d_gene: TRBD2
j_gene: TRBJ2-2
v_gene: TRBV5-4
abundance: NA
CDR3aa: CASSLDQGLVSTGELFF
CDR3nt: TGTGCCAGCAGCTTGGATCAGGGACTAGTGAGCACCGGGGAGCTGTTTTTT

d_gene: TRBD2
j_gene: TRBJ2-2
v_gene: TRBV5-4
abundance: NA
CDR3aa: CASSPPAGRDTGELFF
CDR3nt: TGTGCCAGCAGCCCCCCCGCGGGGAGGGACACCGGGGAGCTGTTTTTT

d_gene: NA
j_gene: TRBJ2-7
v_gene: TRBV5-6
abundance: NA
CDR3aa: CASRRWTERNEQYF
CDR3nt: TGTGCCAGCAGAAGGTGGACAGAGAGGAACGAGCAGTACTTC

d_gene: NA
j_gene: TRBJ1-1
v_gene: TRBV10-3
abundance: NA
CDR3aa: CAISEFQDYGTEAFF
CDR3nt: TGTGCCATCAGTGAATTCCAGGATTACGGTACTGAAGCTTTCTTT

d_gene: TRBD1
j_gene: TRBJ1-6
v_gene: TRBV25-1
abundance: NA
CDR3aa: CASSQTGESPPLHF
CDR3nt: TGTGCCAGCAGTCAGACAGGGGAAAGTCCACCCCTCCACTTT

d_gene: NA
j_gene: TRBJ2-7
v_gene: TRBV6-5
abundance: NA
CDR3aa: CASSYSVYRDYEQYF
CDR3nt: TGTGCCAGCAGTTACTCGGTATACAGGGATTACGAGCAGTACTTC

d_gene: NA
j_gene: TRBJ1-6
v_gene: TRBV5-6
abundance: few
CDR3aa: CASSSQGLGNSPLHF
CDR3nt: TGTGCCAGCAGCAGCCAGGGATTAGGTAATTCACCCCTCCACTTT

d_gene: NA
j_gene: TRBJ2-7
v_gene: TRBV7-5
abundance: NA
CDR3aa: CVRSHGQGHEQYF
CDR3nt: TGTGTCAGAAGCCATGGACAGGGCCACGAGCAGTACTTC

d_gene: NA
j_gene: TRBJ1-5
v_gene: TRBV13
abundance: once
CDR3aa: CASSRRDSQGPQHF
CDR3nt: TGTGCCAGCAGCCGCCGGGACTCCCAGGGGCCCCAGCATTTT

d_gene: TRBD1
j_gene: TRBJ1-4
v_gene: TRBV7-6
abundance: NA
CDR3aa: CASSLSPGTGNEKLFF
CDR3nt: TGTGCCAGCAGCCTAAGCCCCGGGACAGGGAATGAAAAACTGTTTTTT

d_gene: TRBD2
j_gene: TRBJ2-7
v_gene: TRBV7-9
abundance: NA
CDR3aa: CASSSGTRGYEQYF
CDR3nt: TGTGCCAGCAGCTCCGGGACTAGGGGTTACGAGCAGTACTTC

d_gene: NA
j_gene: TRBJ1-1
v_gene: TRBV6-5
abundance: NA
CDR3aa: CASSPPQGNTEAFF
CDR3nt: TGTGCCAGCAGCCCCCCACAGGGAAACACTGAAGCTTTCTTT

d_gene: NA
j_gene: TRBJ2-5
v_gene: TRBV3-1/TRBV3-2
abundance: NA
CDR3aa: CASSQGAQSEETQYF
CDR3nt: TGTGCCAGCAGCCAAGGGGCACAGTCCGAAGAGACCCAGTACTTC

d_gene: TRBD1
j_gene: TRBJ1-2
v_gene: TRBV4-3
abundance: NA
CDR3aa: CASSQDRGQPPLTF
CDR3nt: TGCGCCAGCAGCCAAGATCGGGGACAGCCCCCTCTTACCTTC

d_gene: TRBD2
j_gene: TRBJ2-5
v_gene: TRBV7-6
abundance: NA
CDR3aa: CASSPTSGGPPGTQYF
CDR3nt: TGTGCCAGCAGCCCCACTAGCGGGGGACCCCCAGGGACCCAGTACTTC

d_gene: NA
j_gene: TRBJ1-3
v_gene: TRBV9
abundance: NA
CDR3aa: CASSVATPGNTIYF
CDR3nt: TGTGCCAGCAGCGTAGCCACTCCTGGAAACACCATATATTTT

d_gene: NA
j_gene: TRBJ2-2
v_gene: TRBV19
abundance: NA
CDR3aa: CASSMGPGAGELFF
CDR3nt: TGTGCCAGTAGTATGGGGCCAGGGGCCGGGGAGCTGTTTTTT

d_gene: TRBD1
j_gene: TRBJ1-1
v_gene: TRBV6-6
abundance: NA
CDR3aa: CASSLDRATEAFF
CDR3nt: TGTGCCAGCAGCCTAGACAGGGCGACTGAAGCTTTCTTT

d_gene: TRBD1
j_gene: TRBJ1-1
v_gene: TRBV28
abundance: NA
CDR3aa: CASTDRGTEAFF
CDR3nt: TGTGCCAGCACCGACAGGGGAACTGAAGCTTTCTTT

d_gene: TRBD1
j_gene: TRBJ1-6
v_gene: TRBV5-1
abundance: NA
CDR3aa: CASSPSTGANSPLHF
CDR3nt: TGCGCCAGCAGCCCTTCGACAGGGGCCAATTCACCCCTCCACTTT

d_gene: TRBD1
j_gene: TRBJ1-1
v_gene: TRBV5-1
abundance: NA
CDR3aa: CASSSGQEGTEAFF
CDR3nt: TGCGCCAGCAGCTCGGGACAGGAGGGAACTGAAGCTTTCTTT

d_gene: NA
j_gene: TRBJ1-2
v_gene: TRBV11-2
abundance: NA
CDR3aa: CASRLGQHPNYGYTF
CDR3nt: TGTGCCAGCAGACTCGGACAGCACCCTAACTATGGCTACACCTTC

d_gene: TRBD1
j_gene: TRBJ1-2
v_gene: TRBV5-1
abundance: few
CDR3aa: CASSFSGQGDGYTF
CDR3nt: TGCGCCAGCAGCTTTTCGGGACAGGGTGATGGCTACACCTTC

d_gene: TRBD1
j_gene: TRBJ1-2
v_gene: TRBV19
abundance: NA
CDR3aa: CASRLQGTYGYTF
CDR3nt: TGTGCCAGTAGACTACAGGGGACCTATGGCTACACCTTC

d_gene: NA
j_gene: TRBJ1-1
v_gene: TRBV4-3
abundance: NA
CDR3aa: CASSQDRTGWNTEAFF
CDR3nt: TGCGCCAGCAGCCAAGACCGCACAGGGTGGAACACTGAAGCTTTCTTT

d_gene: NA
j_gene: TRBJ2-5
v_gene: TRBV6-5
abundance: NA
CDR3aa: CASSYSVGGLSETQYF
CDR3nt: TGTGCCAGCAGTTACTCCGTGGGGGGGCTGTCCGAGACCCAGTACTTC

d_gene: TRBD2
j_gene: TRBJ2-2
v_gene: TRBV7-2
abundance: NA
CDR3aa: CASSLGRTRVTGELFF
CDR3nt: TGTGCCAGCAGCTTAGGAAGGACTAGGGTGACCGGGGAGCTGTTTTTT

d_gene: NA
j_gene: TRBJ1-5
v_gene: TRBV5-1
abundance: NA
CDR3aa: CASSLAPSGSNQPQHF
CDR3nt: TGCGCCAGCAGCTTGGCACCGTCGGGAAGCAATCAGCCCCAGCATTTT

d_gene: NA
j_gene: TRBJ2-7
v_gene: TRBV2
abundance: NA
CDR3aa: CASAGSDGSYEQYF
CDR3nt: TGTGCCAGCGCAGGGTCAGATGGATCCTACGAGCAGTACTTC

d_gene: TRBD1
j_gene: TRBJ1-6
v_gene: TRBV27
abundance: NA
CDR3aa: CASSLEQGAGLGYSPLHF
CDR3nt: TGTGCCAGCAGTTTGGAACAGGGGGCAGGGCTGGGGTATTCACCCCTCCACTTT

d_gene: NA
j_gene: TRBJ1-5
v_gene: TRBV27
abundance: medium-sized
CDR3aa: CASSDGSNQPQHF
CDR3nt: TGTGCCAGCAGCGACGGGAGCAATCAGCCCCAGCATTTT

d_gene: TRBD1
j_gene: TRBJ1-2
v_gene: TRBV5-1
abundance: NA
CDR3aa: CASSPGQVNYGYTF
CDR3nt: TGCGCCAGCAGCCCCGGACAGGTTAACTATGGCTACACCTTC

d_gene: NA
j_gene: TRBJ1-1
v_gene: TRBV6-2/TRBV6-3
abundance: once
CDR3aa: CASSYPMNTEAFF
CDR3nt: TGTGCCAGCAGTTATCCTATGAACACTGAAGCTTTCTTT